A selection of T cell receptor beta chains follows, all from one sample in a study of T cell responses to AZD1222 COVID-19 vaccine. Only in-frame clones appear in the TCRdb table, and some are missing; sequencing was by immunoSEQ multiplex PCR. The sample consists of roughly 100,000 clones, about 90% of them appearing once. The sequencing here drew on peripheral blood, taken 28 days after the second AZD1222 dose. Receptors originate from an adult who received the AZD1222 COVID-19 vaccine. Each CDR3 is given with its conserved first and last residue. D genes are given only for firm matches. The listing skips clone size in some rows; elsewhere it reads once, few, many or a size class.

TRBJ2-2,NA,TRBV29-1,TRBD1,TGCAGCGTTGGGACAGGTGCAACGAACACCGGGGAGCTGTTTTTT,CSVGTGATNTGELFF
TRBJ2-1,NA,TRBV11-3,TRBD2,TGTGCCAGCAGCTTAACCGGGGGGGGCTACAATGAGCAGTTCTTC,CASSLTGGGYNEQFF
TRBJ1-1,NA,TRBV2,NA,TGTGCCAGCGGGACTTGGGGGGGGAACACTGAGGCTTTCTTT,CASGTWGGNTEAFF
TRBJ1-5,NA,TRBV7-8,NA,TGTGCCAGCAGCTTAACAGCCAGGGCTAATCAGCCCCAGCATTTT,CASSLTARANQPQHF
TRBJ2-7,NA,TRBV29-1,NA,TGCAGCGTTGAATTAGGGGGATACGAGCAGTACTTC,CSVELGGYEQYF
TRBJ2-3,NA,TRBV24-1,NA,TGTGCCACCAGTGACCCTACAGGAGGTGGAGATACGCAGTATTTT,CATSDPTGGGDTQYF
TRBJ2-7,NA,TRBV11-3,NA,TGTGCCAGCAGCCTCAAAATAGATTCCTACGAGCAGTACTTC,CASSLKIDSYEQYF
TRBJ2-5,NA,TRBV6-2/TRBV6-3,TRBD1,TGTGCCAGCAGTAACTCCGGGACAGGGTTGGAGACCCAGTACTTC,CASSNSGTGLETQYF
TRBJ1-2,NA,TRBV2,NA,TGTGCCAGCAGGGGATTTGGACTGTCTGGCTACACCTTC,CASRGFGLSGYTF
TRBJ1-4,NA,TRBV6-1,TRBD1,TGTGCCAGCAGGGAACGGGACAGAGCAACTAATGAAAAACTGTTTTTT,CASRERDRATNEKLFF
TRBJ1-4,NA,TRBV7-2,NA,TGTGCCAGCAGCCCGACAGGTCCTAATGAAAAACTGTTTTTT,CASSPTGPNEKLFF
TRBJ2-7,NA,TRBV7-8,TRBD1,TGTGCCAGCAGGGGACAGGGGGCCCACGAGCAGTACTTC,CASRGQGAHEQYF
TRBJ1-5,NA,TRBV24-1,NA,TGTGCCACCAGTGATCCGAATCAGCCCCAGCATTTT,CATSDPNQPQHF
TRBJ2-1,NA,TRBV19,TRBD2,TGTGCCAGTAGTATCGAAACGTGGGGGGGCTACAATGAGCAGTTCTTC,CASSIETWGGYNEQFF
TRBJ1-6,NA,TRBV5-1,NA,TGCGCCAGCGGACCGGACAGTTTTTTTAATTCACCCCTCCACTTT,CASGPDSFFNSPLHF
TRBJ1-2,NA,TRBV12-3/TRBV12-4,NA,TGTGCCAGCAGTTTAGTAATTCCGGATGGCTACACCTTC,CASSLVIPDGYTF
TRBJ2-4,NA,TRBV5-5,NA,TGTGCCAGCAGCTTGGAGGCGGCCTTAGCCAAAAACATTCAGTACTTC,CASSLEAALAKNIQYF
TRBJ2-7,NA,TRBV27,NA,TGTGCCAGCAGTTTACAGGCCCGGGCACTCGACCTCTACGAGCAGTACTTC,CASSLQARALDLYEQYF
TRBJ2-7,NA,TRBV5-4,TRBD1,TGTGCCAGCAGCAAGGGACAGGGTAACTACGAGCAGTACTTC,CASSKGQGNYEQYF
TRBJ2-1,NA,TRBV18,TRBD2,TGTGCCAGCTCCTCAGCGGGGGGGTACAATGAGCAGTTCTTC,CASSSAGGYNEQFF
TRBJ1-5,NA,TRBV30,NA,TGTGCCTGGAGTGGGGAACTTACCTATCAGCCCCAGCATTTT,CAWSGELTYQPQHF
TRBJ1-1,once,TRBV19,NA,TGTGCCAGTAGTATCCCTGGACAGAACACTGAAGCTTTCTTT,CASSIPGQNTEAFF
TRBJ1-5,NA,TRBV9,NA,TGTGCCAGCGGCCCGGACAGCCTCCAGCCCCAGCATTTT,CASGPDSLQPQHF
TRBJ1-1,NA,TRBV15,NA,TGTGCCACCAGCAGAACCCTCACCCCTAGAGGCACTGAAGCTTTCTTT,CATSRTLTPRGTEAFF
TRBJ2-7,NA,TRBV10-3,NA,TGTGCCATCAGTGGGCAGGGGAGCGACGAGCAGTACTTC,CAISGQGSDEQYF
TRBJ2-1,NA,TRBV4-3,TRBD1,TGCGCCAGCAGCCTGCAAGTCCCGGGACAGGGGCAGGATGAGCAGTTCTTC,CASSLQVPGQGQDEQFF
TRBJ2-2,NA,TRBV2,NA,TGTGCCAGCAATGCGGAGCTAACCGGGGAGCTGTTTTTT,CASNAELTGELFF
TRBJ2-7,NA,TRBV9,NA,TGTGCCAGCAGCATCTCGACAGGAGCCCTCTACGAGCAGTACTTC,CASSISTGALYEQYF
TRBJ1-1,NA,TRBV7-9,NA,TGTGCCAGCACCAGACAGAGCTTGGGGACTGAAGCTTTCTTT,CASTRQSLGTEAFF
TRBJ1-2,NA,TRBV7-2,NA,TGTGCCAGCAGCTTAGCCGGGACTTACAGGGATGGCTACACCTTC,CASSLAGTYRDGYTF
TRBJ2-3,NA,TRBV7-3,NA,TGTGCCAGCAGCTCCCAGGGGGGCTGGGATACGCAGTATTTT,CASSSQGGWDTQYF
TRBJ1-1,once,TRBV6-4,NA,TGTGCCAGCAGCCCCGGGTTATGGGAGGAAGCTTTCTTT,CASSPGLWEEAFF
TRBJ2-2,NA,TRBV5-1,NA,TGCGCCAGCAGCTTAGAACATAACACCGGGGAGCTGTTTTTT,CASSLEHNTGELFF
TRBJ2-2,NA,TRBV2,TRBD1,TGTGCCAGCAGTGAACACTCCGGGACAGCGAACACCGGGGAGCTGTTTTTT,CASSEHSGTANTGELFF
TRBJ1-2,once,TRBV18,NA,TGTGCCAGCTCACTCACCCAAGACTATGGCTACACCTTC,CASSLTQDYGYTF
TRBJ2-7,NA,TRBV7-9,TRBD2,TGTGCCAGCAGCACACTATACGGGACTAGTGGTTACGAGCAGTACTTC,CASSTLYGTSGYEQYF
TRBJ2-7,NA,TRBV6-5,TRBD1,TGTGCCAGCAGTTACCAGACAGGGTCCTACGAGCAGTACTTC,CASSYQTGSYEQYF
TRBJ2-1,once,TRBV18,NA,TGTGCCAGCTCACCACGGTTTGTGGGGGGCTCCTACAATGAGCAGTTCTTC,CASSPRFVGGSYNEQFF
TRBJ2-7,NA,TRBV6-2/TRBV6-3,NA,TGTGCCAGCAGCGATTTGAGCTCCTACGAGCAGTACTTC,CASSDLSSYEQYF
TRBJ1-1,NA,TRBV6-1,NA,TGTGCCAGCAGTGATGGTTGGAAGAACACTGAAGCTTTCTTT,CASSDGWKNTEAFF
TRBJ1-2,NA,TRBV20-1,NA,TGCAGTGCCCCCGTAAACGGCTACACCTTC,CSAPVNGYTF
TRBJ2-2,NA,TRBV5-6,NA,TGTGCCAGCAGCTTGGACAGGGCGGTCGGGGAGCTGTTTTTT,CASSLDRAVGELFF
TRBJ2-2,once,TRBV5-1,TRBD2,TGCGCCAGCAGCTTGGGAGCGGGGGGCACCGGGGAGCTGTTTTTT,CASSLGAGGTGELFF
TRBJ2-5,NA,TRBV3-1/TRBV3-2,NA,TGTGCCAGCAGCCAAATACTGGGAGTAGAAGAGACCCAGTACTTC,CASSQILGVEETQYF
TRBJ1-2,NA,TRBV18,NA,TGTGCCAGCTCACCTGAAGCAGCTTTCTATGGCTACACCTTC,CASSPEAAFYGYTF
TRBJ1-1,NA,TRBV2,NA,TGTGCCAGCAGGGAACAAAATGCCCTCGGTGGAGCTTTCTTT,CASREQNALGGAFF
TRBJ1-1,NA,TRBV7-2,NA,TGTGCCAGCAGTCCCCGGAACTTGAACACTGAAGCTTTCTTT,CASSPRNLNTEAFF
TRBJ1-1,NA,TRBV5-5,TRBD1,TGTGCCAGCAGCTCCAGACAGGGGGCGAACGTCCCTGAAGCTTTCTTT,CASSSRQGANVPEAFF
TRBJ2-1,NA,TRBV7-2,TRBD2,TGTGCCAGCAGCTTAGCGGGAGCGGGGGGGTTCGATGAGCAGTTCTTC,CASSLAGAGGFDEQFF
TRBJ1-3,NA,TRBV9,NA,TGTGCCAGCAGCGTAGGGGGATTCTCTGGAAACACCATATATTTT,CASSVGGFSGNTIYF
TRBJ1-1,NA,TRBV19,NA,TGTGCCAGTAGTCACCGTCCGGGGGGAGCTTTCTTT,CASSHRPGGAFF
TRBJ2-3,NA,TRBV20-1,NA,TGCAGTGCTAGTTTGGGGGGGCGGGCAGATACGCAGTATTTT,CSASLGGRADTQYF
TRBJ1-1,few,TRBV4-1,NA,TGCGCCAGCTCGGGAGGGCCGATGAACACTGAAGCTTTCTTT,CASSGGPMNTEAFF
TRBJ2-3,NA,TRBV6-5,NA,TGTGCGGAGGGGGGGGCCTCGGATACGCAGTATTTT,CAEGGASDTQYF